A selection of T cell receptor beta chains follows, all from one sample in a study of blood T cell repertoires in COVID-19. Some clones are missing from TCRdb's copy, which holds only in-frame ones; the method was immunoSEQ multiplex PCR. The data contain roughly 63,000 clones, 85% to 90% of them seen just once; the ten biggest clones take up 7% to 10%. The material sequenced was peripheral blood. These receptors came from a man in his forties or fifties with active COVID-19. The conserved cysteine and the conserved F or W are not part of the CDR3 here.

j_call | cdr3_length | v_call | cdr3_aa
TRBJ2-3 | 14 | TRBV27 | ASSLVAGVSVDTQY
TRBJ2-2 | 19 | TRBV6-6 | ASSSGPRQGALHTNTGELF
TRBJ1-5 | 12 | TRBV30 | AWSAVHTGQPQH
TRBJ1-2 | 11 | TRBV3-1/TRBV3-2 | ASRYRAGYGYT
TRBJ2-2 | 15 | TRBV5-1 | ASSLAPGQGNTGELF
TRBJ2-5 | 12 | TRBV7-2 | ASSTVAGQETQY
TRBJ2-5 | 16 | TRBV24-1 | ATSDLGGKRDRQETQY
TRBJ1-6 | 13 | TRBV19 | ASSITGGWNSPLH
TRBJ2-1 | 12 | TRBV7-2 | ASSFTQGGNEQF
TRBJ2-3 | 13 | TRBV6-2/TRBV6-3 | ASSYWRGSTDTQY
TRBJ2-7 | 12 | TRBV5-1 | ASSLGGDGYEQY
TRBJ1-5 | 14 | TRBV18 | ASSPGQLGGNQPQH
TRBJ1-2 | 10 | TRBV5-1 | ASSYNRVFYT